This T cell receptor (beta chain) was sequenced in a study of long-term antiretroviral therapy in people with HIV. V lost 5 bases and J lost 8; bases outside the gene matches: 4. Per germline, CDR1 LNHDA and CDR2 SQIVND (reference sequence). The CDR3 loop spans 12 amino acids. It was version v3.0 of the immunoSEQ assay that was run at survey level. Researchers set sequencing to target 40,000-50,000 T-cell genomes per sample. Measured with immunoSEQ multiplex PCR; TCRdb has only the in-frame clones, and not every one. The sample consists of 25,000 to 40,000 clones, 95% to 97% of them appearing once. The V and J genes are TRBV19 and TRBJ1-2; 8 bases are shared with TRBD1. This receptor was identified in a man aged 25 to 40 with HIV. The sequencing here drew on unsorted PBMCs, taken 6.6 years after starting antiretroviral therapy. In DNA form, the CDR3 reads TGTGCCAGTAGTCCTGGACAGGGAGGCTACACCTTC. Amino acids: CASSPGQGGYTF.